These 13 T cell receptor beta chains originate from one sample sequenced in a study of response to subunit inactivated influenza vaccine. TCRdb independently ran MiXCR on the RT-PCR reads; one entry per CDR3 protein. The sample lists 550,000 to 800,000 distinct CDR3 sequences; about 15% were seen once. The material sequenced was PBMCs from blood, taken 14 to 15 days before vaccination. All receptors come from a man between 45 and 60 years old who received an inactivated influenza vaccine.

This clonotype occurred a few times. This sequence joins TRBV4-2 and TRBJ2-7, with a tentative D call TRBD2 (6 bases). The V gene's germline CDR1 is LGHNA and CDR2 YNFKEQ. Trimming cost V 4 bases and J 0 bases, with 16 bases left between them. The CDR3 totals 16 residues. The CDR3 here is CASSRPGTDGSYEQYF. The CDR3 coding sequence is TGTGCCAGCAGCCGTCCGGGGACTGATGGCTCCTACGAGCAGTACTTC.

The chain recombines TRBV7-8 with TRBJ1-5; D is undetermined. Deletions cut 1 base from V and 6 bases from J, with 10 bases between. The CDR3 sequence is 14 residues long. The germline V gene encodes CDR1 SGHVS and CDR2 FQNEAQ. The CDR3 is CASSLGKGRQPQHF. The CDR3 bases are TGTGCCAGCAGCTTAGGGAAAGGACGTCAGCCCCAGCATTTT.

The sample holds a few counts of this clonotype. As DNA, the CDR3 is TGCAGCGTTGATGAACTAGCGGGAGGGCGCAATGAGCAGTTCTTC. It translates to CSVDELAGGRNEQFF. The chain is built from TRBV29-1 and TRBJ2-1; 13 bases agree with TRBD2. The CDR3 is 15 residues long. Germline CDR1 and CDR2: SQVTM and ANQGSEA. The V segment lost 3 bases and the J segment 6 bases; nucleotides outside the gene matches: 5.

The chain has TRBV20-1 and TRBJ2-1, with TRBD2 identical over 9 bases. Germline V gene sequence: CDR1 DFQATT, CDR2 SNEGSKA (reference sequence). V dropped 5 bases and J dropped 5; count of bases not matched to a gene: 4. CDR3 length: 13 amino acids. CDR3 sequence (DNA): TGCAGTGCTGGGTCTAGCGGGAACAATGAGCAGTTCTTC. Protein: CSAGSSGNNEQFF.

This chain links TRBV7-2 with TRBJ2-7; 8 bases fit TRBD1. Germline V gene lookup returns CDR1 SGHTA and CDR2 FQGNSA. V gave up 5 bases and J gave up 3 bases; unmatched junction bases: 9. The CDR3 loop spans 15 amino acids. This chain's CDR3 is CASSKQGARHYEQYF. CDR3 sequence (DNA): TGTGCCAGCAGCAAGCAGGGGGCGCGACACTACGAGCAGTACTTC.

This clonotype was seen a handful of times. The chain uses TRBV1 and TRBJ2-5; the listed D gene, TRBD1, was not tested against the DNA. TRBV1 is flagged as a pseudogene. This CDR3 spans 14 amino acids. The CDR3 loop reads CASKIRGVQETQYF. In DNA form, the CDR3 reads TGCGCCAGCAAGATCAGGGGGGTTCAAGAGACCCAGTACTTC.

The chain combines TRBV28 with TRBJ2-7; 10 bases align to TRBD1. The V gene end was trimmed by 1 base and the J gene end by 4 bases; junction bases not matched to a gene: 4. The length of the CDR3 is 15 residues. Germline-derived CDR1 and CDR2 are MDHEN and SYDVKM. The CDR3 DNA follows: TGTGCCAGCAGTTTATCCGGGACAGGGGAATACGAGCAGTACTTC. It yields the protein CASSLSGTGEYEQYF.

This rearrangement joins TRBV9 to TRBJ2-2, with D perhaps TRBD1 (6 bases). The V and J ends lost 5 bases and 4 bases respectively, with 12 bases between them. Germline CDR1 SGDLS, CDR2 YYNGEE. The CDR3 loop spans 14 amino acids. CDR3 in amino acids: CASSAQGSTGELFF. The CDR3 coding sequence is TGTGCCAGCAGTGCACAGGGTTCCACCGGGGAGCTGTTTTTT.

The gene calls are TRBV18 and TRBJ1-5, with 8 positions matching TRBD1. This CDR3 spans 14 amino acids. Germline-derived CDR1 and CDR2 are KGHSH and LQKENI. Germline trimming cut 8 bases from V and 6 bases from J; bases unmatched to any gene: 9. For the CDR3, the DNA is TGTGCCAGCGCAGAGGACAGGGTAGGTCAGCCCCAGCATTTT. Translating it yields CASAEDRVGQPQHF. Variable domain in full (rest from reference TRBV18 and TRBJ1-5): NAGVMQNPRHLVRRRGQEARLRCSPMKGHSHVYWYRQLPEEGLKFMVYLQKENIIDESGMPKERFSAEFPKEGPSILRIQQVVRGDSAAYFCASAEDRVGQPQHFGDGTRLSIL.

This clonotype was observed a handful of times. The CDR3 sequence: CASSLRRAGGEQYF. CDR3 DNA: TGTGCCAGCAGCTTAAGGAGAGCGGGCGGGGAGCAGTACTTC. This chain joins TRBV7-2 and TRBJ2-7, with D possibly being TRBD2 (6 bases). This CDR3 contains 14 residues. Deletions cut 2 bases from V and 7 bases from J, with 15 bases between. Germline loops: CDR1 SGHTA, CDR2 FQGNSA.

This clonotype has a handful of counts. This chain connects TRBV20-1 to TRBJ2-1; perhaps TRBD2 as D (6 bases). CDR1 DFQATT and CDR2 SNEGSKA come from the germline V gene (reference sequence). The ends were cut back, 1 base at V and 13 bases at J, with 14 bases in the middle. The CDR3 is 12 residues long. The CDR3 loop is CSARVTRGNQFF. In DNA, the CDR3 is TGCAGTGCTAGAGTAACGCGCGGGAACCAGTTCTTC.

The chain links TRBV7-2 to TRBJ2-7; the D gene is possibly TRBD1 (5 bases). The V gene lost 0 bases and the J gene lost 6 bases, with 12 bases spanning the gap. This CDR3 region has 14 residues. Germline-derived CDR1 and CDR2 are SGHTA and FQGNSA. Here the CDR3 DNA reads TGTGCCAGCAGCTTAGCCTCAGGGTTTGGCGAGCAGTACTTC. As protein: CASSLASGFGEQYF.

In this sample, this clonotype turned up a few times. The rearrangement links TRBV5-5 to TRBJ2-2; D is uncertain. V lost 5 bases to trimming and J lost 4 bases, with 15 bases between them. Germline lookup yields CDR1 SGHKS and CDR2 YYEKEE (reference sequence). This CDR3 spans 15 amino acids. In DNA form, the CDR3 reads TGTGCCAGCAGTCCCGCCCCCCCTGCCACCGGGGAGCTGTTTTTT. Its translation: CASSPAPPATGELFF.